These T cell receptor beta chains were read from a single sample in a study of blood T cells in healthy people across ages. Each CDR3 protein is one row after TCRdb ran MiXCR on the 5' RACE reads. The sample yields 910,000 or so distinct CDR3 sequences, about 53% seen once. Sequencing used blood. These receptors all come from an older woman in good health. Both conserved end residues are part of each CDR3. The order of the fields is V gene, clone size, J gene, D gene, CDR3 protein, CDR3 DNA. D genes are given only for firm matches. Size is stated for part of the rows, as once, few or many counts, or as a class when the clone is expanded.

TRBV30	once	TRBJ1-2	-	CAWSVELYYGYTF	TGTGCCTGGAGTGTTGAACTATACTATGGCTACACCTTC
TRBV9	-	TRBJ2-3	-	CASSAPQGSGRASTDTQYF	TGTGCCAGCAGCGCTCCCCAGGGTAGCGGCAGAGCTAGCACAGATACGCAGTATTTT
TRBV27	few	TRBJ2-7	-	CASSPHRGEQYF	TGTGCCAGCAGTCCCCATCGGGGCGAGCAGTACTTC
TRBV7-2	-	TRBJ1-1	-	CASSCQGLAEAFF	TGTGCCAGCAGCTGTCAGGGATTAGCTGAAGCTTTCTTT
TRBV7-2	-	TRBJ1-2	-	CASSAAGGEDYGYTF	TGTGCCAGCAGCGCGGCGGGGGGCGAAGACTATGGCTACACCTTC
TRBV4-2	-	TRBJ1-4	-	CASSQPLFSNEKLFF	TGTGCCAGCAGCCAACCCCTTTTCTCGAATGAAAAACTGTTTTTT
TRBV28	-	TRBJ2-5	-	CASSLLGGQSGETQYF	TGTGCCAGCAGTTTACTTGGGGGACAAAGTGGAGAGACCCAGTACTTC
TRBV20-1	many	TRBJ2-3	-	CSARDDYGSDTQYF	TGCAGTGCTAGAGATGACTACGGTTCAGATACGCAGTATTTT
TRBV5-1	-	TRBJ2-3	TRBD2	CASSLWDYDTDTQYF	TGCGCCAGCAGCTTGTGGGACTATGACACAGATACGCAGTATTTT
TRBV5-1	-	TRBJ2-3	-	CASSLENTDTQYF	TGCGCCAGCAGCTTGGAGAACACAGATACGCAGTATTTT
TRBV5-6	-	TRBJ2-5	-	CASSLGFGAQTQYF	TGTGCCAGCAGCTTGGGTTTTGGTGCGCAGACCCAGTACTTC
TRBV11-2	few	TRBJ1-2	-	CASSLNQDYGYTF	TGTGCCAGCAGCTTAAATCAGGACTATGGCTACACCTTC
TRBV6-6	-	TRBJ2-3	TRBD1	CASSYPDRGRDTQYF	TGTGCCAGCAGTTACCCGGACAGGGGCCGTGATACGCAGTATTTT
TRBV6-2/TRBV6-3	-	TRBJ2-7	-	CASSYYRVDYEQYF	TGTGCCAGCAGTTACTACAGGGTTGACTACGAGCAGTACTTC
TRBV28	-	TRBJ2-7	-	CASSSPGPSQHEQYF	TGTGCCAGCAGTTCTCCGGGCCCGTCACAACACGAGCAGTACTTC
TRBV6-2/TRBV6-3	few	TRBJ2-7	TRBD2	CASNEQREYSEQYF	TGTGCCAGCAACGAGCAGCGGGAGTACTCCGAGCAGTACTTC
TRBV29-1	-	TRBJ2-7	TRBD1	CSVGSGQGSYEQYF	TGCAGCGTTGGGTCGGGACAGGGCTCCTACGAGCAGTACTTC
TRBV20-1	once	TRBJ1-2	-	CSAPQRGLYGYTF	TGCAGTGCTCCCCAAAGAGGGCTCTATGGCTACACCTTC
TRBV20-1	-	TRBJ2-7	TRBD2	CTSAGRTSGRAYEQYF	TGCACCTCAGCGGGACGGACTAGCGGGAGAGCCTACGAGCAGTACTTC
TRBV4-2	-	TRBJ2-7	TRBD2	CASSQGQGGFSYEQYF	TGTGCCAGCAGCCAGGGGCAGGGAGGGTTTTCCTACGAGCAGTACTTC